The clone carrying this TCR beta chain was seen many times. What it binds is unknown. Germline V gives CDR1 LGHNA, CDR2 YSLEER. CDR3 length: 14 amino acids. Trimming at V came to 1 base and at J to 5 bases, leaving 3 bases not matched to a gene. The sample belongs to a study of beta chain features in type 1 diabetes. Overall study findings and caveats: A pattern of fewer insertions and more deletions at VDJ junctions was seen in type 1 diabetes patients. Moderately but significantly shorter TCRB CDR3s were found in Type 1 diabetes patients in all four CD4+ subsets.

Isolated RNA was reverse transcribed in full, so expressed TCRB transcripts were sequenced. The protocol was immunoSEQ multiplex PCR, while the TCRdb copy is restricted to in-frame clones and leaves out a portion. The repertoire includes over 300,000 clones, 9.3% of them detected once, and more than 0.8% sits in the top ten. This clonotype was obtained from a man aged 25 to 40 with type 1 diabetes. Sequencing was carried out using central memory CD4+ T cells from blood. The chain employs TRBV4-3 and TRBJ2-7; TRBD1 matches 9 bases. CDR3 loop: CASSQGTGVHEQYF. The CDR3 bases are TGCGCCAGCAGCCAAGGGACAGGGGTCCACGAGCAGTACTTC.